The 8 T cell receptor beta chains below were found in one sample sequenced in a study of a mutant IDH1 vaccine in newly diagnosed glioma. Time point here: week 11, during vaccination. Each dose of the vaccine consisted of 300 ug of mutant IDH1 20-mer peptide, with topical imiquimod. Generated by immunoSEQ multiplex PCR, the TCRdb table keeps only in-frame clones and is missing some. This table has tens of thousands of clones, 80% appearing once. No antigen has been identified for these receptors. This specimen consisted of PBMCs, obtained from a glioma patient whose treatment included an IDH1 peptide vaccine. Receptors were obtained from a man aged 50 or older with glioma.

The chain is built from TRBV2 and TRBJ2-3; tentatively, D is TRBD1 (6 bases). Germline V CDR1 and CDR2: SNHLY, FYNNEI. V was pared by 6 bases and J by 2 bases, with 12 bases between. This CDR3 is built from 14 residues. The CDR3 DNA reads as TGTGCCAGCAGCTGGGACACTAACACAGATACGCAGTATTTT. This sequence encodes CASSWDTNTDTQYF.

The rearrangement uses TRBV5-4 and TRBJ1-1, with D possibly TRBD1 on 5 matching bases. The V gene's germline CDR1 is SGHNT and CDR2 YYREEE (reference sequence). The CDR3 extends over 11 amino acids. The ends were cut back, 5 bases at V and 5 bases at J, with 7 bases in the middle. The CDR3 DNA sequence: TGTGCCAGCAGGGGGGTGACTGAAGCTTTCTTT. Translation: CASRGVTEAFF.

V and J are TRBV27 and TRBJ2-7; TRBD1 aligns across 7 bases. Germline V gene lookup returns CDR1 MNHEY and CDR2 SMNVEV (reference sequence). V gave up 6 bases and J gave up 4 bases; unmatched junction bases: 6. This CDR3 region has 13 residues. The CDR3 DNA follows: TGTGCCAGCAGGCAGGGGGACCAGTACGAGCAGTACTTC. Translated, it gives CASRQGDQYEQYF.

V is TRBV6-5 and J is TRBJ2-4; D possibly uses TRBD1 or TRBD2 (5 bases each). This CDR3 comprises 15 residues. V shed 4 bases and J shed 4 bases, with 14 bases lying between them. Germline CDR1 MNHEY, CDR2 SVGAGI. CDR3 in DNA: TGTGCCAGCAGTTCCCCGAGGGGTGCTAAAAACATTCAGTACTTC. It yields the protein CASSSPRGAKNIQYF.

V is TRBV6-1 and J is TRBJ2-5; 7 positions agree with TRBD2. The length of the CDR3 is 14 residues. CDR1 is MNHNS, CDR2 SASEGT, per germline. Trimming removed 6 bases from V and 5 bases from J; junction bases left unmatched: 9. CDR3 amino acids: CASSPGGGIETQYF. The CDR3 nucleotides read TGTGCCAGCAGCCCTGGGGGGGGGATCGAGACCCAGTACTTC.

There are a few counts of this clone. This chain links TRBV18 with TRBJ2-7; the D gene is possibly TRBD1 (5 bases). This CDR3 is built from 14 residues. V was pared by 9 bases and J by 2 bases, with 17 bases between. Germline CDR1 and CDR2: KGHSH and LQKENI. CDR3 bases: TGTGCCAGTTCATTAACAGGAGCTACCTACGAGCAGTACTTC. This translates into CASSLTGATYEQYF.

The chain's CDR3 is CAWGGFRGGQPQHF. The CDR3 nucleotides read TGTGCCTGGGGGGGCTTTAGGGGAGGTCAGCCCCAGCATTTT. The J gene is TRBJ1-5, the V gene TRBV30; possibly TRBD1 for D (6 bases). Trimming took off 5 bases at V and 6 bases at J, with 17 bases between the two ends. The germline V gene encodes CDR1 GTSNPN and CDR2 SVGIG (reference sequence). The CDR3 sequence is 14 residues long.

The genes are TRBV12-5 and TRBJ2-7; 11 bases are a match to TRBD2. The CDR3 spans 17 residues. J gave up 4 bases and V 3 bases, and 11 bases lay outside the gene matches. Germline CDR1 and CDR2: LGHNT and FRNRAP. The CDR3 DNA is TGTGCTAGTGGTTTCACCCTGACTAGCGGGACAATGTACGAGCAGTACTTC. Translated: CASGFTLTSGTMYEQYF.